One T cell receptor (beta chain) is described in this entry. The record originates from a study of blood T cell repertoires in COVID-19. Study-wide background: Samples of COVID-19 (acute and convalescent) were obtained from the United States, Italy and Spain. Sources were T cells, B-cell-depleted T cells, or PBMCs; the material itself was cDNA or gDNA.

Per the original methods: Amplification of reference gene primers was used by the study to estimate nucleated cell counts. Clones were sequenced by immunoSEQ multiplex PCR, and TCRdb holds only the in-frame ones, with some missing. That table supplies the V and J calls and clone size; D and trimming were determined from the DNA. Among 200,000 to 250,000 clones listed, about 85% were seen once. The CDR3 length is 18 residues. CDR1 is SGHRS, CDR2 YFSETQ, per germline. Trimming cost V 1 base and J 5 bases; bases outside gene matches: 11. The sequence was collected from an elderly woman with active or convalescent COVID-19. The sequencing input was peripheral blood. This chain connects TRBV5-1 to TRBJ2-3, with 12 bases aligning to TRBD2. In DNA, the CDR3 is TGCGCCAGCAGCTTGAGAACGACTAGCGGGAGTGGATTAGATACGCAGTATTTT. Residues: CASSLRTTSGSGLDTQYF. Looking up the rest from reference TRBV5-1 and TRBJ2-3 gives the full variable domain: KAGVTQTPRYLIKTRGQQVTLSCSPISGHRSVSWYQQTPGQGLQFLFEYFSETQRNKGNFPGRFSGRQFSNSRSEMNVSTLELGDSALYLCASSLRTTSGSGLDTQYFGPGTRLTVL.